A single TCR beta chain is shown here with its context. The target antigen is unknown. This specimen belongs to a study of cytomegalovirus exposure and HLA in healthy donors. Across the study: It was reported in a later analysis that the same platform had been used for the 120 validation repertoires as for the roughly 710 first-cohort repertoires.

TCRdb's copy holds only in-frame clones and misses some; the assay was immunoSEQ multiplex PCR. This table holds about 57,000 clones, over 85% found once. Study-wide points: Cytomegalovirus association was assigned to over 150 TCR beta chains.

Germline V gene data show CDR1 as MRHNA and CDR2 as SNTAGT. V gave up 3 bases and J gave up 1 base; unmatched junction bases: 4. CDR3 length equals 16 residues. This receptor was taken from a woman aged 18-35 years in good health and CMV-seronegative. The genes are TRBV6-4 and TRBJ2-2; 8 bases are a match to TRBD1. Sequencing was done on a sample of PBMCs. The CDR3 coding sequence is TGTGCCAGCAGTGAGACAGGGGCGTGGAACACCGGGGAGCTGTTTTTT. The encoded protein is CASSETGAWNTGELFF.